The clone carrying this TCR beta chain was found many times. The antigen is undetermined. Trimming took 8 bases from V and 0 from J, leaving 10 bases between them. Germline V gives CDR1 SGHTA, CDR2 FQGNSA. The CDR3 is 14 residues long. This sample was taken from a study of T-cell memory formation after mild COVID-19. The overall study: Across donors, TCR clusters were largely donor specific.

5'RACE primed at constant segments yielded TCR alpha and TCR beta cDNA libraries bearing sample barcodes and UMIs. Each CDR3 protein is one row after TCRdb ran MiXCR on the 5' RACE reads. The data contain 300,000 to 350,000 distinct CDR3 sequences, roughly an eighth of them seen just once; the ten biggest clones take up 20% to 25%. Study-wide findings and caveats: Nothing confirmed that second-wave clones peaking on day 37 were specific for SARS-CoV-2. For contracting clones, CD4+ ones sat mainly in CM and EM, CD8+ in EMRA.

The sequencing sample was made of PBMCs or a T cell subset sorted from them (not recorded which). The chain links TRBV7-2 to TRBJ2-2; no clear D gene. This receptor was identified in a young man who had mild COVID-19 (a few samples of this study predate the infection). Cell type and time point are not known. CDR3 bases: TGTGCCAGCGTCTCAGGAGCGAACACCGGGGAGCTGTTTTTT. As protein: CASVSGANTGELFF.